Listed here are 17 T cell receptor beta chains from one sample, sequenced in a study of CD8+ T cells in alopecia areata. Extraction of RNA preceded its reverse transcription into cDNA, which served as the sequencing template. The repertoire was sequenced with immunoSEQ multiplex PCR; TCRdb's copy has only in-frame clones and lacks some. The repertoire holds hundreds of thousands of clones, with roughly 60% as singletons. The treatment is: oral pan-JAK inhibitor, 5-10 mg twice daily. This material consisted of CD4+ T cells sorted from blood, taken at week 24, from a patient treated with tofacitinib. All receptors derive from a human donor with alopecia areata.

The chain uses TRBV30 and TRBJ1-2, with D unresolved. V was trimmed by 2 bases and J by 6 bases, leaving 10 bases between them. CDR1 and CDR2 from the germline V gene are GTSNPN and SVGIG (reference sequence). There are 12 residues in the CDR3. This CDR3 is CAWSITQHGYTF. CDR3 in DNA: TGTGCCTGGAGTATCACTCAACATGGCTACACCTTC.

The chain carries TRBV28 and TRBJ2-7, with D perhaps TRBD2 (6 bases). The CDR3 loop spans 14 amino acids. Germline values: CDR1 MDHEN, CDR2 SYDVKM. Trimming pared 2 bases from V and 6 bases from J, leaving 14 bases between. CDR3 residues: CASSLGGSAAEQYF. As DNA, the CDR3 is TGTGCCAGCAGTTTAGGGGGGAGCGCGGCCGAGCAGTACTTC.

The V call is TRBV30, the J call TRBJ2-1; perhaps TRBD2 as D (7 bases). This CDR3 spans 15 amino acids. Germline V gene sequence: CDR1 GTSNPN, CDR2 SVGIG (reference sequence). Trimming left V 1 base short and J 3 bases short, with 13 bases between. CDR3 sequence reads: CAWSDGGPSYNEQFF. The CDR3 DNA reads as TGTGCCTGGAGTGACGGGGGGCCAAGCTACAATGAGCAGTTCTTC.

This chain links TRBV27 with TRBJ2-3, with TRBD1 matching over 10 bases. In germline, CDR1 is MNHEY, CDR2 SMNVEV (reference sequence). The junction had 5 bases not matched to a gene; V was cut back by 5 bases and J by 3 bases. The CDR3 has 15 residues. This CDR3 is CASSGPGQGTDTQYF. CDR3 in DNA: TGTGCCAGCAGTGGTCCGGGACAGGGGACAGATACGCAGTATTTT.

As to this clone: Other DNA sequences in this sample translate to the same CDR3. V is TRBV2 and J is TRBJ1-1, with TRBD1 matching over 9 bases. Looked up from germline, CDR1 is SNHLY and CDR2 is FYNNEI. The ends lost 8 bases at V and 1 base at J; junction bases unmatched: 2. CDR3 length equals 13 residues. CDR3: CASSGQGNTEAFF. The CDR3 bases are TGTGCCAGCTCGGGACAGGGGAACACTGAAGCTTTCTTT.

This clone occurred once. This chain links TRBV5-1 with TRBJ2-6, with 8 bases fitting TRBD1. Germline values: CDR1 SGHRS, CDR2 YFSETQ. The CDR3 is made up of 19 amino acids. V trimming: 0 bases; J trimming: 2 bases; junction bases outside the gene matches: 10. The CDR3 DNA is TGCGCCAGCAGCTTGGCCGGCAGGGGGCGCGGAGCTGGGGCCAACGTCCTGACTTTC. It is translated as CASSLAGRGRGAGANVLTF.

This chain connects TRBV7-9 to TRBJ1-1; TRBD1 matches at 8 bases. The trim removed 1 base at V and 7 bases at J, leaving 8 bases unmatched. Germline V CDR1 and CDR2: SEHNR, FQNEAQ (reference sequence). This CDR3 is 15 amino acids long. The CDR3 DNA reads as TGTGCCAGCAGCTTAGAGGCAGGGGGCGAATATGAAGCTTTCTTT. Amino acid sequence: CASSLEAGGEYEAFF.

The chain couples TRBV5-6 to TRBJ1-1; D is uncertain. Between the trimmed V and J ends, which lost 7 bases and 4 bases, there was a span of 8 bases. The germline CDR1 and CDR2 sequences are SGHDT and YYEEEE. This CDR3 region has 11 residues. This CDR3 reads CASAPPTEAFF. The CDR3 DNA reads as TGTGCCAGCGCCCCCCCCACTGAAGCTTTCTTT.

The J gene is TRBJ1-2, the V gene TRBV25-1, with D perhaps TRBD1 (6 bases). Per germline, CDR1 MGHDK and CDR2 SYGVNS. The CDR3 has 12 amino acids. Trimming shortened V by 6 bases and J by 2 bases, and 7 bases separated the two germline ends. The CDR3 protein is CASRGQNYGYTF. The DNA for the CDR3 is TGTGCCAGCAGAGGACAGAACTATGGCTACACCTTC.

CDR3 in DNA: TGTGCCAGCAGCTTAGTTCGGGGGGATTCACCCCTCCACTTT. Translating gives CASSLVRGDSPLHF. The gene calls are TRBV7-2 and TRBJ1-6, with D possibly TRBD1 on 5 matching bases. Trimming removed 1 base at V and 8 bases at J, with 9 bases between. The CDR3 consists of 14 residues. CDR1 and CDR2 from the germline V gene are SGHTA and FQGNSA. The full variable domain, in which reference TRBV7-2 and TRBJ1-6 provide the parts outside the CDR3, is GAGVSQSPSNKVTEKGKDVELRCDPISGHTALYWYRQSLGQGLEFLIYFQGNSAPDKSGLPSDRFSAERTGGSVSTLTIQRTQQEDSAVYLCASSLVRGDSPLHFGNGTRLTVT.

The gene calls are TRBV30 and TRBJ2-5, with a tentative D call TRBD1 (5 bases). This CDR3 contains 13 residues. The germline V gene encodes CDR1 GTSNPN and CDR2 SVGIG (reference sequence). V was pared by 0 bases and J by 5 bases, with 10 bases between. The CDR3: CAWSVHGAETQYF. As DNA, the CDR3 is TGTGCCTGGAGTGTACATGGGGCCGAGACCCAGTACTTC.

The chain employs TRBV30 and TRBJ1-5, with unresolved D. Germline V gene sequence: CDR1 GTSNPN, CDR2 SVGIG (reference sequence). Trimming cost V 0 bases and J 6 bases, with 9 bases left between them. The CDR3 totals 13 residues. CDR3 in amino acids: CAWSVTEVQPQHF. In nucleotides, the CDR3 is TGTGCCTGGAGTGTAACGGAAGTTCAGCCCCAGCATTTT.

In DNA form, the CDR3 reads TGCGCCAGCAGCCAAGACCGGACAGTACGGTTACCCTATGGCTACACCTTC. Its protein is CASSQDRTVRLPYGYTF. This chain uses TRBV4-1 with TRBJ1-2; D is perhaps TRBD1 (6 bases). The V end was cut by 0 bases, the J end by 4 bases, with 18 bases between. CDR1 and CDR2 (germline): MGHRA, YSYEKL. This CDR3 spans 17 amino acids.

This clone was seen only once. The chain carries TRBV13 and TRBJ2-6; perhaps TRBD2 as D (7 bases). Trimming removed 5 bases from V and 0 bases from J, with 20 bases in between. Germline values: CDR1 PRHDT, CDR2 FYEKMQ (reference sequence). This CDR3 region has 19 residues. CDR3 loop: CASSARGRGLSSGANVLTF. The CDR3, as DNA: TGTGCCAGCAGCGCCCGGGGGCGGGGGCTCAGCTCTGGGGCCAACGTCCTGACTTTC.

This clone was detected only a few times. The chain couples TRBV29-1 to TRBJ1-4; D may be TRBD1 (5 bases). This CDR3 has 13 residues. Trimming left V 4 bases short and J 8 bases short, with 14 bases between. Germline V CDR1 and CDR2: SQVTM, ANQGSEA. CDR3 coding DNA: TGCAGCGTTGGTACGGGGCCTAGAGAAAAACTGTTTTTT. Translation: CSVGTGPREKLFF.

CDR3 bases: TGTGCCAGCAGTTTCCTCTTGGGGGACTCACCCCTCCACTTT. Translation gives CASSFLLGDSPLHF. J is TRBJ1-6 and V is TRBV27; D perhaps matches TRBD1 (5 bases). The CDR3 length is 14 residues. Germline CDR1 reads MNHEY; CDR2 reads SMNVEV (reference sequence). Trimming shortened V by 3 bases and J by 10 bases, and 13 bases separated the two germline ends.

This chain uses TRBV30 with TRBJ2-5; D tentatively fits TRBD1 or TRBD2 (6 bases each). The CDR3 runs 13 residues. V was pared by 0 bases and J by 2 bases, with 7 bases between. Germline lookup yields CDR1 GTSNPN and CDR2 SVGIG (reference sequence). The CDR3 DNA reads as TGTGCCTGGAGTGTAGGGGGGCAAGAGACCCAGTACTTC. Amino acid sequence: CAWSVGGQETQYF. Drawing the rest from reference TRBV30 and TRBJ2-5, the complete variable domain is SQTIHQWPATLVQPVGSPLSLECTVEGTSNPNLYWYRQAAGRGLQLLFYSVGIGQISSEVPQNLSASRPQDRQFILSSKKLLLSDSGFYLCAWSVGGQETQYFGPGTRLLVL.